This TCR beta chain was profiled in a study of Graves' ophthalmopathy and Graves' hyperthyroidism. RNA transcripts were the template, and TCR beta CDR3 regions were amplified from them. HTBI primers primed a first-round RT-PCR, and a second-round multiplex PCR followed. TCRdb reprocessed the multiplex PCR reads via MiXCR and lists one record per CDR3 protein. This table holds about 500,000 distinct CDR3 sequences, around an eighth found once. The trim removed 2 bases at V and 7 bases at J, leaving 10 bases unmatched. CDR3 size: 15 residues. CDR1 is MNHEY and CDR2 is SVGAGI in the germline V gene. This clonotype was seen a single time.

The chain uses TRBV6-5 and TRBJ2-5; 7 bases line up with TRBD2. The clonotype was recovered from a woman in her 30s with Graves' ophthalmopathy. The specimen sequenced was blood. CDR3 sequence: CASSYGDLPGGTQYF. DNA of the CDR3: TGTGCCAGCAGTTACGGGGACCTCCCGGGAGGGACCCAGTACTTC.